This note documents a single T cell receptor (beta chain) sequence. When replicate PCRs were run on sorted subsets, they used about 220 ng DNA, some 29,000 T cell genomes. Sequencing was performed with immunoSEQ multiplex PCR; in TCRdb, only in-frame clones are kept and a portion is missing. The sample consists of around 700,000 clones, 74% of them appearing once. These data originate in a study of shared clonotypes between healthy human individuals. Germline-derived CDR1 and CDR2 are SGHRS and YFSETQ. The CDR3 is 18 amino acids. V lost 6 bases, J lost 0 bases, and 22 bases lay in between. Sequenced input: memory CD4+ T cells sorted from blood. Subset specified: CD45RA-negative fraction. The V gene is TRBV5-1, the J gene TRBJ2-1; D may correspond to TRBD1 or TRBD2 (5 bases each). The sequence derives from a woman younger than 45 in good health. CDR3 DNA sequence: TGCGCCAGCAAGAATCAGGGTGGGGGAAGCTACTCCTACAATGAGCAGTTCTTC. Translating gives CASKNQGGGSYSYNEQFF. The full variable domain, completed using reference TRBV5-1 and TRBJ2-1, is KAGVTQTPRYLIKTRGQQVTLSCSPISGHRSVSWYQQTPGQGLQFLFEYFSETQRNKGNFPGRFSGRQFSNSRSEMNVSTLELGDSALYLCASKNQGGGSYSYNEQFFGPGTRLTVL.